The clone carrying this T cell receptor beta chain was picked up many times. The antigen is not known. This record comes from a study of regulatory T cells in long-lasting Graves disease. About the study: Duration of antithyroid drug therapy among newly diagnosed Graves' patients was under 3 months.

The germline V and J ends were trimmed by 0 bases and 0 bases, with 5 bases remaining between them. The CDR3 has 14 amino acids. The germline gives CDR1 MNHEY, CDR2 SVGAGI. General observations from the study: Limited samples may have lowered accuracy.

According to the study, TCR beta libraries were built with iRepertoire HTBI primers and CDR3-region Arm-PCR. TCRdb passed the multiplex PCR reads through MiXCR, listing each CDR3 protein once. The sample includes hundreds of thousands of distinct CDR3 sequences, under 20% seen only once; the top ten take under 20%. The time point denotes: newly diagnosed GD, antithyroid drugs for less than 3 months. The authors made the TCR library using RNA they extracted from PBMCs. American Thyroid Association guidelines defined Graves' disease diagnosis. These sequences were also reported in another study, on T cells in Graves' hyperthyroidism and ophthalmopathy. That study reports: Most thyroid clonotypes that were expanded above 0.001 also turned up in blood.

The sequence came from a woman aged 30 to 39 with Graves disease. The material sequenced was peripheral blood mononuclear cells (PBMCs), taken at new diagnosis, from a patient treated with antithyroid drugs. This sequence joins TRBV6-5 and TRBJ2-5; D remains unclear. CDR3 region: CASSYSEYQETQYF. CDR3 in DNA: TGTGCCAGCAGTTACTCGGAGTACCAAGAGACCCAGTACTTC.